What follows is one T cell receptor beta chain and its context. Its antigen is not known. Each sample yielded at least 7 million isolated PBMCs. This sample is drawn from a study of blood T cells in healthy people across ages. Primed by a sample-barcoded 5' primer and a J-beta primer mix, a second PCR proceeded for about 7 to 12 cycles. MiXCR, applied by TCRdb to the 5' RACE reads, yields one record per CDR3 protein. The data contain roughly 500,000 distinct CDR3 sequences, approximately 30% of them singletons. Notes on the study in general: Naive and antigen-experienced cells were not separated, limiting conclusive comparison. Higher diversity, along with more naive CD4+ cells, distinguished long-lived donors from aged donors. Strong correlation linked observed beta diversity and percent naive T cells.

The V and J ends lost 6 bases and 1 base respectively, with 9 bases between them. The CDR3 sequence is 13 residues long. Sample: blood. The V gene is TRBV12-3 or TRBV12-4, the J gene TRBJ1-1; D is unclear. This TCR was sampled from a woman in her 70s in good health. Here the CDR3 reads CASSVRRNTEAFF. The CDR3 bases are TGTGCCAGCAGCGTCCGGAGGAACACTGAAGCTTTCTTT.